This entry lists 10 T cell receptor beta chains sequenced from one sample in a study of OX40 agonist ivuxolimab in advanced cancers. Assay used: immunoSEQ multiplex PCR; TCRdb lists only in-frame clones, some missing. The data hold 86,000 or so clones, with roughly 92% observed a single time. This material consisted of CD4+ or CD8+ T cells sorted from blood, taken in a trial of the OX40 agonist ivuxolimab. The receptors shown here come from an adult with an advanced solid tumor such as melanoma, head and neck, liver or kidney cancer.

A remark on this clone: One end of the junction does not line up with germline, which may come from a read error. The V gene is TRBV16, the J gene TRBJ2-4; D may be TRBD2 (6 bases). The germline CDR1 and CDR2 sequences are KGHSY and FQNENV. The length of the CDR3 is 14 residues. Written as DNA, the CDR3 is TGTGCCAGCAGCCAATCATGGGGGACTCAGGATTTGTTGTTC. This gives the protein CASSQSWGTQDLLF.

The chain recombines TRBV7-9 with TRBJ2-5; D not certain. V was pared by 6 bases and J by 5 bases, with 13 bases between. There are 13 residues in the CDR3. Germline lookup yields CDR1 SEHNR and CDR2 FQNEAQ (reference sequence). CDR3 protein: CASSSQVRETQYF. In DNA form, the CDR3 reads TGTGCCAGCAGTTCTCAGGTGCGGGAGACCCAGTACTTC.

The V and J genes are TRBV10-3 and TRBJ2-5; TRBD1 agrees at 11 bases. This CDR3 spans 18 amino acids. With V trimmed by 10 bases and J by 2 bases, 18 bases remained unmatched. Per germline, CDR1 ENHRY and CDR2 SYGVKD. The chain's CDR3 is CATQRGQGGRINQETQYF. CDR3 DNA: TGTGCCACACAAAGGGGACAGGGGGGGAGAATTAATCAAGAGACCCAGTACTTC.

This clone has only one observation. The chain uses TRBV9 and TRBJ1-2, with no clear D. The V and J ends lost 3 bases and 8 bases respectively, with 8 bases between them. Germline lookup yields CDR1 SGDLS and CDR2 YYNGEE. The CDR3 extends over 11 amino acids. The CDR3 region is CASSGPRGYTF. DNA for the CDR3: TGTGCCAGCAGCGGCCCAAGGGGCTACACCTTC.

V and J are TRBV18 and TRBJ2-7; TRBD1 agrees at 7 bases. V dropped 6 bases and J dropped 7; count of bases not matched to a gene: 15. The CDR3 sequence is 15 residues long. CDR1 and CDR2 from the germline V gene are KGHSH and LQKENI. The CDR3 region is CASSLGGAGPHEQYF. Here the CDR3 DNA reads TGTGCCAGCTCCCTAGGGGGCGCGGGTCCTCATGAGCAGTACTTC.

The chain employs TRBV5-1 and TRBJ2-2, with D unresolved. Germline CDR1 is SGHRS and CDR2 is YFSETQ. The CDR3 has 13 residues. The ends were cut back, 0 bases at V and 4 bases at J, with 4 bases in the middle. The CDR3 DNA reads as TGCGCCAGCAGCTTGGGTACCACCGGGGAGCTGTTTTTT. This sequence encodes CASSLGTTGELFF. Variable domain in full (rest from reference TRBV5-1 and TRBJ2-2): KAGVTQTPRYLIKTRGQQVTLSCSPISGHRSVSWYQQTPGQGLQFLFEYFSETQRNKGNFPGRFSGRQFSNSRSEMNVSTLELGDSALYLCASSLGTTGELFFGEGSRLTVL.

The rearrangement uses TRBV7-2 and TRBJ2-4; tentative D call: TRBD2 (5 bases). The V and J ends lost 7 bases and 0 bases respectively, with 7 bases between them. This CDR3 has 13 amino acids. The V gene's germline CDR1 is SGHTA and CDR2 FQGNSA. The CDR3 loop is CASTGLAKNIQYF. CDR3 sequence (DNA): TGTGCCAGCACCGGACTAGCCAAAAACATTCAGTACTTC.

The chain employs TRBV5-4 and TRBJ2-7, with 8 bases that match TRBD2. J lost 4 bases, V lost 4 bases, and 10 bases had no gene match. Germline CDR1 SGHNT, CDR2 YYREEE (reference sequence). This CDR3 has 15 residues. The CDR3 protein is CASSPLPGGWYEQYF. As DNA, the CDR3 is TGTGCCAGCAGCCCCCTGCCGGGGGGGTGGTACGAGCAGTACTTC. Using reference TRBV5-4 and TRBJ2-7 for the parts outside the CDR3, the full variable domain is ETGVTQSPTHLIKTRGQQVTLRCSSQSGHNTVSWYQQALGQGPQFIFQYYREEENGRGNFPPRFSGLQFPNYSSELNVNALELDDSALYLCASSPLPGGWYEQYFGPGTRLTVT.

This sequence joins TRBV5-1 and TRBJ2-3; D gene ambiguous. Per the germline V gene, CDR1 is SGHRS and CDR2 is YFSETQ. The CDR3 consists of 14 residues. Trimming removed 0 bases at V and 2 bases at J, with 7 bases between. CDR3 residues: CASSLVDTTDTQYF. CDR3 sequence (DNA): TGCGCCAGCAGCTTGGTTGACACCACAGATACGCAGTATTTT.

The V gene is TRBV7-2, the J gene TRBJ2-1, with D unresolved. Trimming cost V 4 bases and J 3 bases, with 7 bases left between them. Germline assignment: CDR1 SGHTA and CDR2 FQGNSA. The CDR3 covers 13 residues. Written as DNA, the CDR3 is TGTGCCAGCAGCTCCGAATTCTACAATGAGCAGTTCTTC. It translates to CASSSEFYNEQFF. The full variable domain, with the rest looked up from reference TRBV7-2 and TRBJ2-1, is GAGVSQSPSNKVTEKGKDVELRCDPISGHTALYWYRQSLGQGLEFLIYFQGNSAPDKSGLPSDRFSAERTGGSVSTLTIQRTQQEDSAVYLCASSSEFYNEQFFGPGTRLTVL.